These T cell receptor beta chains were read from a single sample in a study of graft-versus-host responses after intestinal transplantation. The antigens of these receptors remain unknown. Clones were sequenced by immunoSEQ multiplex PCR, and TCRdb holds only the in-frame ones, with some missing. This sample has under 150,000 clones; about nine tenths occur once, and the top ten carry approximately 0.18%. Source: unstimulated CD4+ T cells sorted from spleen or lymph node cells, taken before intestinal transplant. All receptors derive from a human donor who received an intestinal transplant. Each CDR3 is given with its conserved first and last residue. The order of the fields is V gene, J gene, clone size, D gene, CDR3 DNA, CDR3 protein. D genes are given only for firm matches. A clone size is listed for some rows: how often the clone was seen (once, few, many), or a class if it is expanded.

v_gene: TRBV7-2
j_gene: TRBJ2-7
abundance: .
d_gene: TRBD2
CDR3nt: TGTGCCAGCGTCCTGGCGGCGGGGGGGCCCCACGAGCAGTACTTC
CDR3aa: CASVLAAGGPHEQYF

v_gene: TRBV7-2
j_gene: TRBJ1-1
abundance: once
d_gene: .
CDR3nt: TGTGCCAGCAGCTCACATACAATCAACACTGAAGCTTTCTTT
CDR3aa: CASSSHTINTEAFF

v_gene: TRBV12-5
j_gene: TRBJ2-2
abundance: .
d_gene: TRBD1
CDR3nt: TGTGCTAGTGGTATGGGACAGACAACTTACACCGGGGAGCTGTTTTTT
CDR3aa: CASGMGQTTYTGELFF

v_gene: TRBV9
j_gene: TRBJ2-5
abundance: .
d_gene: TRBD1
CDR3nt: TGTGCCAGCAGCGTAACAGGGGGCTTTATGGAGACCCAGTACTTC
CDR3aa: CASSVTGGFMETQYF

v_gene: TRBV6-1
j_gene: TRBJ2-7
abundance: .
d_gene: .
CDR3nt: TGTGCCAGCAACGCGGGACTTTCTTACTCCTACGAGCAGTACTTC
CDR3aa: CASNAGLSYSYEQYF

v_gene: TRBV13
j_gene: TRBJ1-2
abundance: .
d_gene: .
CDR3nt: TGTGCCAGCAGCTTATCAGGGAACTATGGCTACACCTTC
CDR3aa: CASSLSGNYGYTF

v_gene: TRBV30
j_gene: TRBJ1-1
abundance: few
d_gene: .
CDR3nt: TGTGCCTGGAGACAGGGTAAAACTGAAGCTTTCTTT
CDR3aa: CAWRQGKTEAFF

v_gene: TRBV6-1
j_gene: TRBJ2-7
abundance: .
d_gene: TRBD2
CDR3nt: TGTGCCAGCAGTATGACTAGCGGGGGCCCCTACGAGCAGTACTTC
CDR3aa: CASSMTSGGPYEQYF

v_gene: TRBV19
j_gene: TRBJ2-1
abundance: once
d_gene: .
CDR3nt: TGTGCCAGTAGTATAGGGGCGGGGGCATACAATGAGCAGTTCTTC
CDR3aa: CASSIGAGAYNEQFF

v_gene: TRBV2
j_gene: TRBJ2-7
abundance: .
d_gene: .
CDR3nt: TGTGCCAGCAGACAGGATATCGAGCAGTACTTC
CDR3aa: CASRQDIEQYF

v_gene: TRBV30
j_gene: TRBJ2-3
abundance: .
d_gene: TRBD1
CDR3nt: TGTGCCTGGAGTGTAGGACAGGGACATACGCAGTATTTT
CDR3aa: CAWSVGQGHTQYF

v_gene: TRBV10-3
j_gene: TRBJ2-1
abundance: .
d_gene: .
CDR3nt: TGTGCCATCAGTGTGCGCGGGGCCAGCTCCTACAATGAGCAGTTCTTC
CDR3aa: CAISVRGASSYNEQFF

v_gene: TRBV4-1
j_gene: TRBJ2-1
abundance: .
d_gene: TRBD1
CDR3nt: TGCGCCAGCAGCCAACCTAGGGACAGGGATCATGAGCAGTTCTTC
CDR3aa: CASSQPRDRDHEQFF

v_gene: TRBV18
j_gene: TRBJ1-4
abundance: .
d_gene: .
CDR3nt: TGTGCCAGCTCACGGGGAGTAAGGCAAGCGAATGAAAAACTGTTTTTT
CDR3aa: CASSRGVRQANEKLFF

v_gene: TRBV5-4
j_gene: TRBJ2-2
abundance: .
d_gene: TRBD2
CDR3nt: TGTGCCAGCAGCTTGAAGCGGGGGGGCCTTTGGACCGGGGAGCTGTTTTTT
CDR3aa: CASSLKRGGLWTGELFF

v_gene: TRBV7-9
j_gene: TRBJ1-2
abundance: .
d_gene: TRBD1
CDR3nt: TGTGCCAGCAGCTTAGGGGACAGGGGGAAGGGCTACACCTTC
CDR3aa: CASSLGDRGKGYTF

v_gene: TRBV2
j_gene: TRBJ2-1
abundance: .
d_gene: .
CDR3nt: TGTGCCAGCAGACAGGGCGACATCAATGAGCAGTTCTTC
CDR3aa: CASRQGDINEQFF

v_gene: TRBV7-3
j_gene: TRBJ2-3
abundance: .
d_gene: TRBD2
CDR3nt: TGTGCCAGCAGCTTAAAGGGCTTAGCGGGAGATACGCAGTATTTT
CDR3aa: CASSLKGLAGDTQYF

v_gene: TRBV9
j_gene: TRBJ2-3
abundance: .
d_gene: TRBD2
CDR3nt: TGTGCCAGCAGCGAGGGGACCGGGACTAGCGGGCCCAGCACAGATACGCAGTATTTT
CDR3aa: CASSEGTGTSGPSTDTQYF

v_gene: TRBV27
j_gene: TRBJ2-1
abundance: .
d_gene: .
CDR3nt: TGTGCCAGCAGTTTAGTTCGGCGGGCGGAGCAGTTCTTC
CDR3aa: CASSLVRRAEQFF

v_gene: TRBV5-1
j_gene: TRBJ2-1
abundance: once
d_gene: TRBD1
CDR3nt: TGCGCCAGCGGGGGGGGACAGGGGGCCGTAAGCTCCTACAATGAGCAGTTCTTC
CDR3aa: CASGGGQGAVSSYNEQFF

v_gene: TRBV6-1
j_gene: TRBJ2-7
abundance: once
d_gene: TRBD1
CDR3nt: TGTGCCAGCAGTAAGGGGGACAGGGTTGGCGAGCAGTACTTC
CDR3aa: CASSKGDRVGEQYF

v_gene: TRBV6-1
j_gene: TRBJ1-3
abundance: .
d_gene: .
CDR3nt: TGTGCCAGCAGTGAAGATCCCGTCTCTGGAAACACCATATATTTT
CDR3aa: CASSEDPVSGNTIYF

v_gene: TRBV7-2
j_gene: TRBJ2-7
abundance: once
d_gene: .
CDR3nt: TGTGCCAGCAGCTTAGATCACTACGAGCAGTACTTC
CDR3aa: CASSLDHYEQYF

v_gene: TRBV4-1
j_gene: TRBJ1-1
abundance: .
d_gene: .
CDR3nt: TGCGCCAGCAGCCAAGACCCATCAAGCTTGAACACTGAAGCTTTCTTT
CDR3aa: CASSQDPSSLNTEAFF

v_gene: TRBV11-2
j_gene: TRBJ2-1
abundance: .
d_gene: TRBD2
CDR3nt: TGTGCCAGCAGCTTAGGGAGGCTAGCGGGCAGCAATGAGCAGTTCTTC
CDR3aa: CASSLGRLAGSNEQFF

v_gene: TRBV7-2
j_gene: TRBJ2-7
abundance: once
d_gene: TRBD2
CDR3nt: TGTGCCAGCAGCTTAGCGCAGCGGGGGGGCGAGCAGTACTTC
CDR3aa: CASSLAQRGGEQYF

v_gene: TRBV7-2
j_gene: TRBJ2-1
abundance: .
d_gene: .
CDR3nt: TGTGCCAGCAGCTTCGAGGGCTCCTACAATGAGCAGTTCTTC
CDR3aa: CASSFEGSYNEQFF

v_gene: TRBV6-9
j_gene: TRBJ2-7
abundance: few
d_gene: TRBD2
CDR3nt: TGTGCCAGCAGTCACCGTAGCGGGAGGGCAAACGAGCAGTACTTC
CDR3aa: CASSHRSGRANEQYF

v_gene: TRBV4-1
j_gene: TRBJ1-4
abundance: .
d_gene: .
CDR3nt: TGCGCCAGCAGCCCGGACACCGATTGGGATAATGAAAAACTGTTTTTT
CDR3aa: CASSPDTDWDNEKLFF

v_gene: TRBV9
j_gene: TRBJ2-5
abundance: .
d_gene: TRBD2
CDR3nt: TGTGCCAGCAGCTTACCCATAGCGGGGAACCAAGAGACCCAGTACTTC
CDR3aa: CASSLPIAGNQETQYF

v_gene: TRBV7-9
j_gene: TRBJ1-3
abundance: .
d_gene: .
CDR3nt: TGTGCCAGCAGCTTCTTGTATTTTGGAAACACCATATATTTT
CDR3aa: CASSFLYFGNTIYF

v_gene: TRBV7-6
j_gene: TRBJ1-4
abundance: .
d_gene: .
CDR3nt: TGTGCCAGCAGTCCTCGACAGACAACTAATGAAAAACTGTTTTTT
CDR3aa: CASSPRQTTNEKLFF

v_gene: TRBV30
j_gene: TRBJ2-7
abundance: .
d_gene: TRBD2
CDR3nt: TGTGCCTGGAGTCCACCCTACCGACTAGCGGATTCCTACGAGCAGTACTTC
CDR3aa: CAWSPPYRLADSYEQYF

v_gene: TRBV5-5
j_gene: TRBJ2-3
abundance: .
d_gene: TRBD1
CDR3nt: TGTGCCAGCAGCTTGGGACAGGGTAGGGTTGATACGCAGTATTTT
CDR3aa: CASSLGQGRVDTQYF

v_gene: TRBV5-1
j_gene: TRBJ2-1
abundance: .
d_gene: TRBD2
CDR3nt: TGCGCCAGCAGCTTGGGGGGACTAGCGGGAGGAGGCCACAATGAGCAGTTCTTC
CDR3aa: CASSLGGLAGGGHNEQFF

v_gene: TRBV7-9
j_gene: TRBJ2-2
abundance: .
d_gene: .
CDR3nt: TGTGCCAGCAGTCCACGACTAGCGAACACCGGGGAGCTGTTTTTT
CDR3aa: CASSPRLANTGELFF

v_gene: TRBV18
j_gene: TRBJ1-5
abundance: .
d_gene: .
CDR3nt: TGTGCCAGCTCCGACCTGGGGGGTCCCCAGCATTTT
CDR3aa: CASSDLGGPQHF

v_gene: TRBV7-8
j_gene: TRBJ1-5
abundance: .
d_gene: .
CDR3nt: TGTGCCAGCAGCCATAGCAATCAGCCCCAGCATTTT
CDR3aa: CASSHSNQPQHF

v_gene: TRBV27
j_gene: TRBJ2-1
abundance: .
d_gene: TRBD2
CDR3nt: TGTGCCAGCAGTTTACTAGCGGGAGGGTACAATGAGCAGTTCTTC
CDR3aa: CASSLLAGGYNEQFF

v_gene: TRBV6-1
j_gene: TRBJ2-3
abundance: .
d_gene: TRBD2
CDR3nt: TGTGCCAGCAACCCAGCGGGGGGGCCAGATACGCAGTATTTT
CDR3aa: CASNPAGGPDTQYF

v_gene: TRBV7-9
j_gene: TRBJ1-4
abundance: .
d_gene: .
CDR3nt: TGTGCCAGCAGCTTACTCCAGGGTGGAAAACTGTTTTTT
CDR3aa: CASSLLQGGKLFF